The 22 T cell receptor beta chains presented below share a single source sample, sequenced in a study of cytomegalovirus exposure and HLA in healthy donors. Primers for the PCR totalled 60 Vbeta and 13 Jbeta. Method: immunoSEQ multiplex PCR; TCRdb's copy keeps in-frame clones and lacks some. The sample has 130,000 or so clones, over 75% seen once. Sequencing used PBMCs. These receptors were collected from a man aged 25 to 45 in good health and CMV-seronegative.

The chain is built from TRBV7-9 and TRBJ2-5; TRBD1 aligns across 7 bases. The J call may be faulty, since TRBJ2-7 better matches the DNA end. CDR1 and CDR2 from the germline V gene are SEHNR and FQNEAQ (reference sequence). The CDR3 length is 16 residues. The chain's CDR3 is CASSLGARDSTYEQYF. The CDR3, as DNA: TGTGCCAGCAGCTTAGGTGCCAGGGACAGCACCTACGAGCAGTACTTC.

This chain joins TRBV6-5 and TRBJ2-7; possibly TRBD1 for D (6 bases). Per germline, CDR1 MNHEY and CDR2 SVGAGI. Deletions cut 0 bases from V and 2 bases from J, with 14 bases between. The CDR3 contains 16 residues. The CDR3 protein is CASSYSTGLSAYEQYF. The CDR3 DNA sequence: TGTGCCAGCAGTTACTCCACAGGGTTGTCCGCCTACGAGCAGTACTTC.

J is TRBJ1-1 and V is TRBV14, with a weak D call TRBD1 (5 bases). V gave up 4 bases and J gave up 7 bases, with 19 bases separating them. Germline CDR1 reads SGHDN; CDR2 reads FVKESK. This CDR3 has 15 residues. The CDR3 coding sequence is TGTGCCAGCAGCCCCCTGGGACTCCGAGGGGATGAAGCTTTCTTT. It encodes CASSPLGLRGDEAFF. Full variable domain (rest looked up from reference TRBV14 and TRBJ1-1): EAGVTQFPSHSVIEKGQTVTLRCDPISGHDNLYWYRRVMGKEIKFLLHFVKESKQDESGMPNNRFLAERTGGTYSTLKVQPAELEDSGVYFCASSPLGLRGDEAFFGQGTRLTVV.

The V and J genes are TRBV19 and TRBJ1-5, with a possible D match to TRBD1 (6 bases). Germline values: CDR1 LNHDA, CDR2 SQIVND (reference sequence). The V end was cut by 5 bases, the J end by 3 bases, with 11 bases between. The CDR3 is 14 residues long. The DNA of the CDR3 is TGTGCCAGTAGTGAATGGGGGCCCAATCAGCCCCAGCATTTT. Its translation: CASSEWGPNQPQHF.

The chain has TRBV6-1 and TRBJ1-6; D uncertain. Trimming pared 0 bases from V and 4 bases from J, leaving 10 bases between. Germline V gives CDR1 MNHNS, CDR2 SASEGT. The CDR3 runs 16 residues. The CDR3 bases are TGTGCCAGCAGTGAAGCGACGGGTAGTTATAATTCACCCCTCCACTTT. Its protein is CASSEATGSYNSPLHF.

The V gene is TRBV4-3, the J gene TRBJ1-1; D gene unclear. There are 14 residues in the CDR3. The V and J ends lost 0 bases and 5 bases respectively, with 10 bases between them. CDR1 and CDR2 from the germline V gene are LGHNA and YSLEER. The CDR3 loop is CASSQDRRGTEAFF. In DNA form, the CDR3 reads TGCGCCAGCAGCCAAGATCGGAGAGGGACTGAAGCTTTCTTT.

The chain combines TRBV2 with TRBJ2-3, with 10 bases aligning to TRBD2. Germline CDR1 is SNHLY and CDR2 is FYNNEI. The CDR3 is 17 amino acids. After removal of 3 bases from V and 0 bases from J, the junction contained 6 bases not matched to a gene. The CDR3 reads CASSEGNSGGSTDTQYF. Written as DNA, the CDR3 is TGTGCCAGCAGTGAGGGTAATAGCGGGGGGAGCACAGATACGCAGTATTTT.

V usage is TRBV7-9 and J usage is TRBJ2-7, with 11 bases that match TRBD2. Germline V gene data show CDR1 as SEHNR and CDR2 as FQNEAQ (reference sequence). V gave up 4 bases and J gave up 5 bases; unmatched junction bases: 10. This CDR3 is 16 amino acids long. The CDR3 region is CASSSSSGGASDEQYF. The CDR3 DNA sequence: TGTGCCAGCAGCTCCAGTAGCGGGGGGGCCAGCGACGAGCAGTACTTC.

V is TRBV18 and J is TRBJ2-7; 7 nucleotides align to TRBD2. The germline CDR1 and CDR2 sequences are KGHSH and LQKENI. J gave up 3 bases and V 3 bases, and 14 bases lay outside the gene matches. This CDR3 is 17 amino acids long. The DNA for the CDR3 is TGTGCCAGCTCACCTTCGGTAGGAGCGGGGAGCTACTACGAGCAGTACTTC. Protein product: CASSPSVGAGSYYEQYF.

The CDR3 sequence: CASSIGSGPRGTGELFF. CDR3 sequence (DNA): TGTGCCAGTAGTATAGGGAGTGGACCCCGAGGGACCGGGGAGCTGTTTTTT. The chain couples TRBV19 to TRBJ2-2; D may be TRBD2 (5 bases). The CDR3 length is 17 residues. V was clipped by 1 base and J by 5 bases, with 17 bases between them. From germline, CDR1 is LNHDA and CDR2 SQIVND (reference sequence).

The chain carries TRBV9 and TRBJ1-1; the match to TRBD1 covers 8 bases. Per germline, CDR1 SGDLS and CDR2 YYNGEE. The ends lost 4 bases at V and 1 base at J; junction bases unmatched: 3. CDR3 length: 14 residues. The CDR3 region has the DNA TGTGCCAGCAGCTCAGGGGGCTGGAACACTGAAGCTTTCTTT. It specifies CASSSGGWNTEAFF.

V gene TRBV7-9 combines with J gene TRBJ1-1; 7 nucleotides align to TRBD1. Germline V CDR1 and CDR2: SEHNR, FQNEAQ (reference sequence). CDR3 length: 13 residues. With V trimmed by 1 base and J by 4 bases, 0 bases remained unmatched. The CDR3 loop is CASSLEGATEAFF. The CDR3 bases are TGTGCCAGCAGCTTAGAGGGGGCCACTGAAGCTTTCTTT.

This clone was found a few times. The CDR3 reads CASSWGLASYEQYF. CDR3 sequence (DNA): TGTGCCAGCAGCTGGGGACTTGCTTCGTACGAGCAGTACTTC. This chain uses TRBV11-2 with TRBJ2-7, with D perhaps TRBD2 (6 bases). Germline CDR1 SGHAT, CDR2 FQNNGV. The V gene lost 4 bases and the J gene lost 4 bases, with 14 bases spanning the gap. The CDR3 consists of 14 residues.

V usage is TRBV5-4 and J usage is TRBJ2-3; perhaps TRBD2 as D (6 bases). The CDR3 has 14 amino acids. V shed 4 bases and J shed 6 bases, with 15 bases lying between them. The germline gives CDR1 SGHNT, CDR2 YYREEE (reference sequence). The CDR3 loop reads CASSPSTSRDTQYF. The CDR3 bases are TGTGCCAGCAGCCCCTCTACTAGCAGGGATACGCAGTATTTT.

V and J are TRBV4-1 and TRBJ1-6; 7 nucleotides line up with TRBD1. Losses at the gene ends were 0 bases for V and 5 bases for J; bases not matched to a gene: 7. The CDR3 runs to 17 residues. CDR1 is MGHRA and CDR2 is YSYEKL in the germline V gene. In DNA, the CDR3 is TGCGCCAGCAGCCAAGACTCTTGGGGACAGAATAATTCACCCCTCCACTTT. Translation gives CASSQDSWGQNNSPLHF.

This clone was counted between two and nine times. V gene TRBV4-2 combines with J gene TRBJ1-6; TRBD1 agrees at 7 bases. V trimming: 3 bases; J trimming: 5 bases; junction bases outside the gene matches: 7. CDR1 and CDR2 from the germline V gene are LGHNA and YNFKEQ. The CDR3 is made up of 16 amino acids. CDR3 DNA: TGTGCCAGCAGCCAGTCGACCGGGACAGATAATTCACCCCTCCACTTT. Protein sequence: CASSQSTGTDNSPLHF.

This chain connects TRBV9 to TRBJ1-4; 10 nucleotides agree with TRBD1. Germline V gene sequence: CDR1 SGDLS, CDR2 YYNGEE. The CDR3 runs to 15 residues. Trimming took 0 bases from V and 7 from J; bases not matched to a gene: 3. CDR3 amino acids: CASSVAGTGAEKLFF. The CDR3 bases are TGTGCCAGCAGCGTAGCTGGGACAGGGGCTGAAAAACTGTTTTTT.

J is TRBJ2-7 and V is TRBV5-1; a possible D gene is TRBD1 (5 bases). The CDR3 loop spans 15 amino acids. Germline CDR1 is SGHRS and CDR2 is YFSETQ. With 2 bases removed from V and 2 bases from J, the gap between germline ends came to 14 bases. CDR3 residues: CASSLGHPGTYEQYF. The CDR3 DNA sequence: TGCGCCAGCAGCTTAGGACATCCAGGCACCTACGAGCAGTACTTC.

The chain has TRBV27 and TRBJ2-7, with D possibly matching TRBD1 (6 bases). The CDR3 spans 16 residues. The ends were cut back, 1 base at V and 2 bases at J, with 15 bases in the middle. Per the germline V gene, CDR1 is MNHEY and CDR2 is SMNVEV (reference sequence). Written as DNA, the CDR3 is TGTGCCAGCAGTTTATTGGGCGGCCAGGGGCCCTACGAGCAGTACTTC. Encoded protein: CASSLLGGQGPYEQYF.

The CDR3 reads CASSESPVQGELFF. CDR3 nucleotide sequence: TGCGCCAGCAGTGAGTCGCCGGTGCAAGGGGAGCTGTTTTTT. The chain links TRBV10-1 to TRBJ2-2, with unresolved D. The ends were cut back, 0 bases at V and 8 bases at J, with 10 bases in the middle. The CDR3 consists of 14 residues. The germline V gene has CDR1 WNHNN and CDR2 SYGVQD (reference sequence).

The CDR3 DNA sequence: TGTGCCAGCAGCGTAGGCACTGACAGGGGTTACAATGAGCAGTTCTTC. The encoded protein is CASSVGTDRGYNEQFF. The V call is TRBV9, the J call TRBJ2-1; TRBD1 matches 8 bases. The CDR3 extends over 16 amino acids. Germline V gives CDR1 SGDLS, CDR2 YYNGEE. The J segment lost 4 bases and the V segment lost 0 bases, leaving 6 bases of the junction unmatched.

This clone has only one observation. The chain is built from TRBV5-1 and TRBJ2-3, with D hard to call. The CDR3 spans 15 residues. V shed 0 bases and J shed 4 bases, with 12 bases lying between them. Germline V gives CDR1 SGHRS, CDR2 YFSETQ. CDR3: CASSLGAPWSDTQYF. CDR3 nucleotides: TGCGCCAGCAGCTTGGGGGCGCCGTGGTCAGATACGCAGTATTTT.